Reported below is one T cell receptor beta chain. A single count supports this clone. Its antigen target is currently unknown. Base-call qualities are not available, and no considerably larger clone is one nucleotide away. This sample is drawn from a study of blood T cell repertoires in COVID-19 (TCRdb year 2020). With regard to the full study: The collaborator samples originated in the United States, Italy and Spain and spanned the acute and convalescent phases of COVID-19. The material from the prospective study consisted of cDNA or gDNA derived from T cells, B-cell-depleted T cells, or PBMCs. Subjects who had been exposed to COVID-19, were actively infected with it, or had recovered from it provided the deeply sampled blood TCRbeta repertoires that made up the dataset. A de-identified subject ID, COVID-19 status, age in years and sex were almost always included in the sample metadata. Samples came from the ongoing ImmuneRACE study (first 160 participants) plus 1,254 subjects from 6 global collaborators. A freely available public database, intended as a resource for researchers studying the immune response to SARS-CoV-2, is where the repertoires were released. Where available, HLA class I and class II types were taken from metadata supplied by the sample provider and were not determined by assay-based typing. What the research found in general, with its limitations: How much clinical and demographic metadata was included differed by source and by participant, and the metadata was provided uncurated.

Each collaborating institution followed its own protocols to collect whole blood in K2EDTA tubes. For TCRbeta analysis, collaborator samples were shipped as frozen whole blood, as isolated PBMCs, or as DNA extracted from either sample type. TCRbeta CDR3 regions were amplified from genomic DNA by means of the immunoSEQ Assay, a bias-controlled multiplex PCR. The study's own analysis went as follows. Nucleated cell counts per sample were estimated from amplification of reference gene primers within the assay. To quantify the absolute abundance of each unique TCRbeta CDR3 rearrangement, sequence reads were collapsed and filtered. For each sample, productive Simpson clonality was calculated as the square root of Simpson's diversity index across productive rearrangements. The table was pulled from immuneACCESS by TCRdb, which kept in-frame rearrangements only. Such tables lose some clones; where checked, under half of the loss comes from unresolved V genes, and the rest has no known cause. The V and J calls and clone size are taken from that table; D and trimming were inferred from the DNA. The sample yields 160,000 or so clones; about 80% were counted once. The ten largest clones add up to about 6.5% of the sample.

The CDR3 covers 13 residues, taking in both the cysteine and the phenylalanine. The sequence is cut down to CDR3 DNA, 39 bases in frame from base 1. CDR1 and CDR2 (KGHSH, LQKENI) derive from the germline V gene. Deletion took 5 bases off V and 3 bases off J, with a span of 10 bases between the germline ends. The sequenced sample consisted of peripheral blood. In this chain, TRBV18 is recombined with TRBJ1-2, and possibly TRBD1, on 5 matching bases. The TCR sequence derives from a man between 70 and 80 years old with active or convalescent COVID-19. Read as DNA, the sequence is TGTGCCAGCTCAGCCGACAGATACTATGGCTACACCTTC. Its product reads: CASSADRYYGYTF.